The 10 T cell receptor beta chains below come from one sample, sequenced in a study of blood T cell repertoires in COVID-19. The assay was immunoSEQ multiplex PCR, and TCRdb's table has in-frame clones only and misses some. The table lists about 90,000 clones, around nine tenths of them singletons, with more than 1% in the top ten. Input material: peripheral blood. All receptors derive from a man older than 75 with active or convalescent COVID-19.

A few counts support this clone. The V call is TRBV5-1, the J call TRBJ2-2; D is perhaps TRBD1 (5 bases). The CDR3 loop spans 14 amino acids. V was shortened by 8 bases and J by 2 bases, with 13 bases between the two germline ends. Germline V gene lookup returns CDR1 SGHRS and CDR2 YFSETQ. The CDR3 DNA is TGCGCCAGTCAGGGATCCTATAACACCGGGGAGCTGTTTTTT. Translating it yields CASQGSYNTGELFF.

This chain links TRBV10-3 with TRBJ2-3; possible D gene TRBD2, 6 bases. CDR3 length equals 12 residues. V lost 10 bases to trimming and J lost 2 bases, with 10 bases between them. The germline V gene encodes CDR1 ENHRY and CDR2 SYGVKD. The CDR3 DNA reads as TGTGCCACTGGACTAAACACAGATACGCAGTATTTT. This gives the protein CATGLNTDTQYF.

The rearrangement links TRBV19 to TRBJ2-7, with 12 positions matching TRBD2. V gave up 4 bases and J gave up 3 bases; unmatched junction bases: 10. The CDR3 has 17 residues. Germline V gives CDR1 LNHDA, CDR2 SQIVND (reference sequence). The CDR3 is CASSTSTSGRVDYEQYF. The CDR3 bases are TGTGCCAGTAGTACGTCGACTAGCGGGAGAGTCGACTACGAGCAGTACTTC.

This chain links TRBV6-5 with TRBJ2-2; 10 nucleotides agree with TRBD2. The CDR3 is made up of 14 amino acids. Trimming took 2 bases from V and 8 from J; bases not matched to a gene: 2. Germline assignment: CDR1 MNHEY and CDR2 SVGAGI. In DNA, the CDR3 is TGTGCCAGCAGTTACACTAGCGGGATTGGGGAGCTGTTTTTT. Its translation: CASSYTSGIGELFF.

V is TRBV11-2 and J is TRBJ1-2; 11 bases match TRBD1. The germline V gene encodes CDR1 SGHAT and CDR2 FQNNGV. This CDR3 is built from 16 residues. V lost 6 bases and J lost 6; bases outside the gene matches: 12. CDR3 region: CASSPNAGQGGNGYTF. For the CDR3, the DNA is TGTGCCAGCAGTCCAAATGCGGGACAGGGGGGTAATGGCTACACCTTC.

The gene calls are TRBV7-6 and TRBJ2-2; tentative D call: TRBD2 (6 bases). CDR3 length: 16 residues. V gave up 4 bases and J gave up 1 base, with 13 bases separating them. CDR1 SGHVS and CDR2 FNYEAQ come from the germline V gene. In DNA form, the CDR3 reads TGTGCCAGCAGCTCCCTGGCGGGACTGAACACCGGGGAGCTGTTTTTT. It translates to CASSSLAGLNTGELFF.

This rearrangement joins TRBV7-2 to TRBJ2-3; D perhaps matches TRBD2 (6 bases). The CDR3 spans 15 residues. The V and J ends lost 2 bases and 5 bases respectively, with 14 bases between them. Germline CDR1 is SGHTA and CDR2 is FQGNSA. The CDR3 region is CASSLNRLDGDTQYF. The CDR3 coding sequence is TGTGCCAGCAGCTTAAATCGACTAGACGGAGATACGCAGTATTTT.

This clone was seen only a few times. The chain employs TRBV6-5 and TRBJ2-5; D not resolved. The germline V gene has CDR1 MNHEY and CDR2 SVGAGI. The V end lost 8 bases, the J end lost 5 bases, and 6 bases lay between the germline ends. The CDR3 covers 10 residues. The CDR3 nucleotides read TGTGCCAGCTACTTGGAGACCCAGTACTTC. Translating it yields CASYLETQYF.

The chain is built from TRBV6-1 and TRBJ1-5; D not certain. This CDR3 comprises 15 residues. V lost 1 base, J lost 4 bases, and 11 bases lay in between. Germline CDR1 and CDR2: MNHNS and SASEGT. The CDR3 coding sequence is TGTGCCAGCAGTGAAGGTGGAGGGCATAATCAGCCCCAGCATTTT. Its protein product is CASSEGGGHNQPQHF.

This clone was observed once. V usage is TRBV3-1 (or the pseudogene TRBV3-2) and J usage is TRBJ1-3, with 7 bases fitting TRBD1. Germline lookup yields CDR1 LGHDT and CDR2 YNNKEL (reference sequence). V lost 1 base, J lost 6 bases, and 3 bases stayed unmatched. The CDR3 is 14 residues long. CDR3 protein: CASSQGTGKNTIYF. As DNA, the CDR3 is TGTGCCAGCAGCCAAGGGACAGGAAAAAACACCATATATTTT.